The clone carrying this T cell receptor beta chain showed up just once. As handled by the study authors: Amplification of reference gene primers was used by the study to estimate nucleated cell counts. The assay was immunoSEQ multiplex PCR, and TCRdb's table has in-frame clones only and misses some. Clone size and V and J calls were adopted from that table, with D and trimming inferred from the DNA. The table includes hundreds of thousands of clones, about 81% detected once. Germline assignment: CDR1 SEHNR and CDR2 FQNEAQ (reference sequence). V trimming: 5 bases; J trimming: 6 bases; junction bases outside the gene matches: 6. The CDR3 extends over 13 amino acids. The data derive from a study of blood T cell repertoires in COVID-19. Study background: From T cells, B-cell-depleted T cells, or PBMCs came the material, which was cDNA or gDNA.

Sequencing input: peripheral blood. The receptor was isolated from a woman aged 55-69 years with active or convalescent COVID-19. The V and J genes are TRBV7-9 and TRBJ1-2; 7 bases match TRBD1. The CDR3 protein is CASSDRDRHGYTF. As DNA, the CDR3 is TGTGCCAGCAGCGATCGGGACAGACATGGCTACACCTTC.